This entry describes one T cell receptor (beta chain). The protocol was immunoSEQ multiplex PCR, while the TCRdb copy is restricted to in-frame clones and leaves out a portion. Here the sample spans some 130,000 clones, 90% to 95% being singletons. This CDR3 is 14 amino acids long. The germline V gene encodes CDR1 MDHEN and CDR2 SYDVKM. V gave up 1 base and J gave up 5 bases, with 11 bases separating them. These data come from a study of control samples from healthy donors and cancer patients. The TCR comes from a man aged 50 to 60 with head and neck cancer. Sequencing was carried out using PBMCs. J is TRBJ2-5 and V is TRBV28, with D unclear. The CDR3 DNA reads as TGTGCCAGCAGTTTATATCCGGAAGGCGAGACCCAGTACTTC. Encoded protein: CASSLYPEGETQYF.